The present T cell receptor beta chain was sequenced within a study of CD8+ T cells in alopecia areata. Germline CDR1 is SGHTA and CDR2 is FQGTGA. This CDR3 contains 16 residues. The V gene end was trimmed by 5 bases and the J gene end by 1 base; junction bases not matched to a gene: 8. RNA was extracted and reverse transcribed into cDNA as the sequencing template. Sequencing was performed with immunoSEQ multiplex PCR; in TCRdb, only in-frame clones are kept and a portion is missing. The sample lists about 76,000 clones; around 65% were seen once. Treatment indicated: oral pan-JAK inhibitor, 5-10 mg twice daily. PBMC-derived CD4+ and CD8+ T cells were sorted.

The receptor's source is a human donor with alopecia areata. The sequenced sample was CD8+ T cells sorted from blood, obtained at week 24, from a patient treated with tofacitinib. The chain recombines TRBV7-3 with TRBJ1-5, with 7 nucleotides matching TRBD1. The CDR3 here is CASSTRTGRSNQPQHF. The CDR3 DNA reads TGTGCCAGCAGCACCAGGACAGGTCGGAGCAATCAGCCCCAGCATTTT.